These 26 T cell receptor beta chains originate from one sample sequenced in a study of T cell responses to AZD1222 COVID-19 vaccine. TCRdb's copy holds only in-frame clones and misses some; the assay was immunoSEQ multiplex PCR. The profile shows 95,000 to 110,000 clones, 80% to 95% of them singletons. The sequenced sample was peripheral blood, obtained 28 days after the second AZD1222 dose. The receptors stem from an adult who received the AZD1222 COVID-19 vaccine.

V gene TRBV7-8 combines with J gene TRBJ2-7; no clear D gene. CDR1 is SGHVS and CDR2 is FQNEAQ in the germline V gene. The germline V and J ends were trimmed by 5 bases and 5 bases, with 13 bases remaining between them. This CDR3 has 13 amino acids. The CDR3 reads CASSRWGGDEQYF. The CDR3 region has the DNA TGTGCCAGCAGCCGCTGGGGTGGGGACGAGCAGTACTTC.

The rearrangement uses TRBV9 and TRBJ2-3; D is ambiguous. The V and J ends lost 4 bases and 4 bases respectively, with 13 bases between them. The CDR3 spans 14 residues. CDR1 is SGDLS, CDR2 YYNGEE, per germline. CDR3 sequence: CASSPQGWADTQYF. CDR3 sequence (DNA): TGTGCCAGCAGCCCTCAAGGGTGGGCAGATACGCAGTATTTT.

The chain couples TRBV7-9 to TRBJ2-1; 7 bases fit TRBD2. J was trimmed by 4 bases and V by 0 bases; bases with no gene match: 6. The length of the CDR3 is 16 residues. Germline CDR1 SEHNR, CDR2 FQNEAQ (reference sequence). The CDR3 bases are TGTGCCAGCAGCTTAGCCCAGGGCGGGGGATACAATGAGCAGTTCTTC. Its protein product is CASSLAQGGGYNEQFF.

The CDR3 sequence: CASSLVQGSYEQYF. CDR3 DNA sequence: TGTGCCAGCAGCTTAGTGCAGGGCTCCTACGAGCAGTACTTC. The chain carries TRBV7-8 and TRBJ2-7; possible D gene TRBD1, 5 bases. The CDR3 sequence is 14 residues long. The germline V gene has CDR1 SGHVS and CDR2 FQNEAQ. V was pared by 1 base and J by 0 bases, with 7 bases between.

CDR3 sequence reads: CASRTLGEQFF. As DNA, the CDR3 is TGTGCCAGTAGAACGCTCGGTGAGCAGTTCTTC. V usage is TRBV19 and J usage is TRBJ2-1; no definite D call. Trimming shortened V by 6 bases and J by 9 bases, and 9 bases separated the two germline ends. The CDR3 covers 11 residues. CDR1 and CDR2 (germline): LNHDA, SQIVND (reference sequence).

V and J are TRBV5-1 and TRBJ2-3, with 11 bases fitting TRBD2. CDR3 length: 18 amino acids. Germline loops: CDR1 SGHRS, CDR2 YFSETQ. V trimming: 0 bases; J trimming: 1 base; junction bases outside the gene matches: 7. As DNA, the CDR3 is TGCGCCAGCAGCTTGGCTGTGGGGGGACTAGCGGGCACAGATACGCAGTATTTT. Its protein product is CASSLAVGGLAGTDTQYF.

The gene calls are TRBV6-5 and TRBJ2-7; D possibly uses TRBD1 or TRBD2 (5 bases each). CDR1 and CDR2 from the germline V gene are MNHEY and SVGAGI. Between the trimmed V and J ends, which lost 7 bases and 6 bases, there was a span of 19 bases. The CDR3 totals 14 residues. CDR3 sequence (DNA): TGTGCCAGCACTAGTGGGCCGGGGACGGGCGAGCAGTACTTC. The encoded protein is CASTSGPGTGEQYF.

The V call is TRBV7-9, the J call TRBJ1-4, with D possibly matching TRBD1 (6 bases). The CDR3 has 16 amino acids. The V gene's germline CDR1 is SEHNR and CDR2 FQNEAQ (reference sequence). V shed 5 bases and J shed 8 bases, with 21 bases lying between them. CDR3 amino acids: CASSPPSGGPVEKLFF. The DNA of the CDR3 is TGTGCCAGCAGCCCACCTTCTGGGGGGCCAGTCGAAAAACTGTTTTTT.

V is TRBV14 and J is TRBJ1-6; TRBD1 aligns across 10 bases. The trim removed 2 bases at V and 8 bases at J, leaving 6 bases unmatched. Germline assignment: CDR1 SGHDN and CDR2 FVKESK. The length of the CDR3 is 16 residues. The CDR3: CASSQHLTGGHSPLHF. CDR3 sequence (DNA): TGTGCCAGCAGCCAACATCTGACAGGGGGCCATTCACCCCTCCACTTT.

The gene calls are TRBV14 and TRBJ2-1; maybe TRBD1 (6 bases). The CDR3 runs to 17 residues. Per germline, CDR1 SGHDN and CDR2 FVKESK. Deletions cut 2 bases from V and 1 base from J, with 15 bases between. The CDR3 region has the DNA TGTGCCAGCAGCCAACTAAGGGGGACGTCGTCCTACAATGAGCAGTTCTTC. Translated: CASSQLRGTSSYNEQFF.

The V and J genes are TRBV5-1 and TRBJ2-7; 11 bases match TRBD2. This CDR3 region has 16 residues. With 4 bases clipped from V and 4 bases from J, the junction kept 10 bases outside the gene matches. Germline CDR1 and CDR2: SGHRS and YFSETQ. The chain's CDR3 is CASSVGTSGRSYEQYF. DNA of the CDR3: TGCGCCAGCAGCGTGGGGACTAGCGGAAGAAGTTACGAGCAGTACTTC.

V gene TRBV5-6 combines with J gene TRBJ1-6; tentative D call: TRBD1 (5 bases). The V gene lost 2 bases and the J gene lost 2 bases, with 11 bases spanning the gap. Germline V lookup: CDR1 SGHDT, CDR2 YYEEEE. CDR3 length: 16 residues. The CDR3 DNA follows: TGTGCCAGCAGCTTTGGTGGGGGTACCTATAATTCACCCCTCCACTTT. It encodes CASSFGGGTYNSPLHF. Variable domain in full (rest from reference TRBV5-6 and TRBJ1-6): DAGVTQSPTHLIKTRGQQVTLRCSPKSGHDTVSWYQQALGQGPQFIFQYYEEEERQRGNFPDRFSGHQFPNYSSELNVNALLLGDSALYLCASSFGGGTYNSPLHFGNGTRLTVT.

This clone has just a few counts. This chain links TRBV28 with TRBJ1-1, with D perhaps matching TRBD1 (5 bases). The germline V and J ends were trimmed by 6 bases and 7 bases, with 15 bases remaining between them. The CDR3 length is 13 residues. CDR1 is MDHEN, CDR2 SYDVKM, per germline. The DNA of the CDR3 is TGTGCCAGCAGACCACATGGGACGCTTGAAGCTTTCTTT. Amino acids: CASRPHGTLEAFF.

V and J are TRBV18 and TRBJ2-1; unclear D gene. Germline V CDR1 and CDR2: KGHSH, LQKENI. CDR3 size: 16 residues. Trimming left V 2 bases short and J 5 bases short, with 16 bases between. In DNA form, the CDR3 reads TGTGCCAGCTCACCAGCAAGAGACTCTATTAACAATGAGCAGTTCTTC. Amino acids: CASSPARDSINNEQFF. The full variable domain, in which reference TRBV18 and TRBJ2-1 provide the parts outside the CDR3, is NAGVMQNPRHLVRRRGQEARLRCSPMKGHSHVYWYRQLPEEGLKFMVYLQKENIIDESGMPKERFSAEFPKEGPSILRIQQVVRGDSAAYFCASSPARDSINNEQFFGPGTRLTVL.

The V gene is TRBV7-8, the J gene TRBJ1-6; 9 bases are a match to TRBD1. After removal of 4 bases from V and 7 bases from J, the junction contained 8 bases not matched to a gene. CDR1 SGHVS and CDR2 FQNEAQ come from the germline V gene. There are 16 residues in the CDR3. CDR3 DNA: TGTGCCAGCAGCTCCTGGGGGGACAGGGTAAATTCACCCCTCCACTTT. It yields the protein CASSSWGDRVNSPLHF.

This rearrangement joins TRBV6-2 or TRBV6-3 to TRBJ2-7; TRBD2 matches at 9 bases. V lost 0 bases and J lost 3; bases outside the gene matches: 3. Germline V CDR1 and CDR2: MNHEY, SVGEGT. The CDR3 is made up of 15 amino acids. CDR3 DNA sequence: TGTGCCAGCAGTTACTCCCTAGCGGGATTCTACGAGCAGTACTTC. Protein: CASSYSLAGFYEQYF.

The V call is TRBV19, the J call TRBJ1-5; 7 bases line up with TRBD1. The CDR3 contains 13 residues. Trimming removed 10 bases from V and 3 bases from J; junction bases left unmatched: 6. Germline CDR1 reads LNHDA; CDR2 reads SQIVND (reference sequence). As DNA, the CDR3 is TGTGCCACCCATGACAGGGACAATCAGCCCCAGCATTTT. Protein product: CATHDRDNQPQHF.

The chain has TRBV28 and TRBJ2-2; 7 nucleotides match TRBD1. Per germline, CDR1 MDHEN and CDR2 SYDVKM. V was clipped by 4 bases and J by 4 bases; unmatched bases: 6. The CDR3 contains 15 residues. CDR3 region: CASSSYRGVTGELFF. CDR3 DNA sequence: TGTGCCAGCAGTTCGTACAGGGGTGTCACCGGGGAGCTGTTTTTT.

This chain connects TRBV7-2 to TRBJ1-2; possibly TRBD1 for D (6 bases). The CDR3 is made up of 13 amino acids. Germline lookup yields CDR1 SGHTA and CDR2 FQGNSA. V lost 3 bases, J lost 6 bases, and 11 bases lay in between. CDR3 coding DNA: TGTGCCAGCAGCTTTTGGGGGCTCGATGGCTACACCTTC. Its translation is CASSFWGLDGYTF.

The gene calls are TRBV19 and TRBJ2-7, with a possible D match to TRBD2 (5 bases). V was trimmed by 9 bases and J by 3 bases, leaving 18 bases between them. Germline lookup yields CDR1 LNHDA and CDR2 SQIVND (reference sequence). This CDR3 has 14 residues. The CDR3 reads CASKEGTAHYEQYF. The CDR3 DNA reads TGTGCCAGCAAAGAGGGTACAGCTCACTACGAGCAGTACTTC.

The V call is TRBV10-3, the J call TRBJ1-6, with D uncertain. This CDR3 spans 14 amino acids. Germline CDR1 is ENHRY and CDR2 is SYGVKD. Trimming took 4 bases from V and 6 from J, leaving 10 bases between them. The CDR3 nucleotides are TGTGCCATCAGTGGGTCCGTTTCTAATTCACCCCTCCACTTT. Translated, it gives CAISGSVSNSPLHF.

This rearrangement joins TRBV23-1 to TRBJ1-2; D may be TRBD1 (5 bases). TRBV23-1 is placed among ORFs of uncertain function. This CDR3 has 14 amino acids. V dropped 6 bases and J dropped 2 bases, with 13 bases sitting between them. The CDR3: CASSRNRDNYGYTF. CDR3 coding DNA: TGCGCCAGCAGCCGAAACCGGGACAACTATGGCTACACCTTC.

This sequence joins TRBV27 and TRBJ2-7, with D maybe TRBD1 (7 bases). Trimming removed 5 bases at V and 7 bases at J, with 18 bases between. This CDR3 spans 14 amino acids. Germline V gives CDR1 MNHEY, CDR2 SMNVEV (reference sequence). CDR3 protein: CASSPQGEVGEQYF. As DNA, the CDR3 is TGTGCCAGCAGTCCCCAGGGGGAGGTAGGGGAGCAGTACTTC.

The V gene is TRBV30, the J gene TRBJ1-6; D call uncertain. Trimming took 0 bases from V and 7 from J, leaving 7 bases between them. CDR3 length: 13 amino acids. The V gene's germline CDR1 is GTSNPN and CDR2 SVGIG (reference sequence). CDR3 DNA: TGTGCCTGGAGTGTGGAGTGGAATTCACCCCTCCACTTT. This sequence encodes CAWSVEWNSPLHF.

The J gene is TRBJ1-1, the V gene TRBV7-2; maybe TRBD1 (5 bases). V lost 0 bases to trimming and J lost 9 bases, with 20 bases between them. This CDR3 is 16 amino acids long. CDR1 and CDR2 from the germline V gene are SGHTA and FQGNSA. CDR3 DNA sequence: TGTGCCAGCAGCTTAGCTTCTTGGACACCCACCCAGAAAGCTTTCTTT. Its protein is CASSLASWTPTQKAFF. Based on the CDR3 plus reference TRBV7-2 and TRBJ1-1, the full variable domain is GAGVSQSPSNKVTEKGKDVELRCDPISGHTALYWYRQSLGQGLEFLIYFQGNSAPDKSGLPSDRFSAERTGGSVSTLTIQRTQQEDSAVYLCASSLASWTPTQKAFFGQGTRLTVV.

CDR3 bases: TGTGCCAGCAGCCCTTTAACCGGGGACTCCTACGAGCAGTACTTC. Residues: CASSPLTGDSYEQYF. V usage is TRBV5-6 and J usage is TRBJ2-7; D perhaps matches TRBD2 (5 bases). V lost 4 bases, J lost 0 bases, and 14 bases lay in between. The CDR3 contains 15 residues. CDR1 SGHDT and CDR2 YYEEEE come from the germline V gene.